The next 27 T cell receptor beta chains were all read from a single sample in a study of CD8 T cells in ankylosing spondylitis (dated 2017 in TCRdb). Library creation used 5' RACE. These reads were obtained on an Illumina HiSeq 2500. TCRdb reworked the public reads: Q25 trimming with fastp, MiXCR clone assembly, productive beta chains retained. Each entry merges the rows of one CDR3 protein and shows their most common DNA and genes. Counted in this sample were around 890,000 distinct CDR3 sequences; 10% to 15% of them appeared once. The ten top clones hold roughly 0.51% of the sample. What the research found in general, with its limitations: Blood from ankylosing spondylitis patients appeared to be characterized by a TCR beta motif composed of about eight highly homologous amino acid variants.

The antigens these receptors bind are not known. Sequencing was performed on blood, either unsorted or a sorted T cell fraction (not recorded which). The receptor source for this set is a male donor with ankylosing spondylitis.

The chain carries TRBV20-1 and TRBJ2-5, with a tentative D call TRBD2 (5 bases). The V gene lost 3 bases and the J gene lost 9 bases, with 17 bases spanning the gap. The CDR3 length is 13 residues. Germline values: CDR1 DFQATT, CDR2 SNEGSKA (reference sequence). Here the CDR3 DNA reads TGCAGTGCTAGGGATGTTAGCTCCGGGGCCCAGTACTTC. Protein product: CSARDVSSGAQYF.

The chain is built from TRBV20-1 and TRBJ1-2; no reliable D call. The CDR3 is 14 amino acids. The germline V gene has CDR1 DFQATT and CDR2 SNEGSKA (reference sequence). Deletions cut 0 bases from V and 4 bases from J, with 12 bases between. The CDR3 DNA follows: TGCAGTGCTAGAGATCGGGTCAGCTTCTATGGCTACACCTTC. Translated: CSARDRVSFYGYTF.

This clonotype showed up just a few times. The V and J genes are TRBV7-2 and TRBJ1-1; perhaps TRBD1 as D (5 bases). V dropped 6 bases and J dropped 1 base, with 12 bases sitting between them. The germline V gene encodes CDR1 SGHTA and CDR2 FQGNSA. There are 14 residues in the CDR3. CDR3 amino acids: CASSWDWGNTEAFF. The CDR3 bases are TGTGCCAGCAGTTGGGACTGGGGGAACACTGAAGCTTTCTTT.

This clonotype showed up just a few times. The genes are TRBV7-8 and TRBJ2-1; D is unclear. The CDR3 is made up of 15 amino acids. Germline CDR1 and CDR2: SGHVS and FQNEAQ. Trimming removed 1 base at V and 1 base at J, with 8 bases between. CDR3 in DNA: TGTGCCAGCAGCTTAGGCTACAAATCCTACAATGAGCAGTTCTTC. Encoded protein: CASSLGYKSYNEQFF.

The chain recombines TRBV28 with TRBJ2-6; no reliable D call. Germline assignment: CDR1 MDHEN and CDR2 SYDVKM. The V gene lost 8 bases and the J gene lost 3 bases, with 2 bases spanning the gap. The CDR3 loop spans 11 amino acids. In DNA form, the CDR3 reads TGTGCCAGCCTTGGGGCCAACGTCCTGACTTTC. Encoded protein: CASLGANVLTF.

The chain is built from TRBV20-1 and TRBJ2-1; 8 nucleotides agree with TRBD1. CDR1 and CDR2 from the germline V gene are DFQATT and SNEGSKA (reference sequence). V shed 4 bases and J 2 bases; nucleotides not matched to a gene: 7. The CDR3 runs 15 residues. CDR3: CSATPGTGAYNEQFF. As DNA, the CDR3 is TGCAGTGCTACACCCGGGACAGGCGCCTACAATGAGCAGTTCTTC.

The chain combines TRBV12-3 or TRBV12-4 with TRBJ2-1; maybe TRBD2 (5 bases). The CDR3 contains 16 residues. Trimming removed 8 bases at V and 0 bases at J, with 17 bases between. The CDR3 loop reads CASPRGAQSSYNEQFF. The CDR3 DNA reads TGTGCCAGCCCACGGGGAGCGCAGAGCTCCTACAATGAGCAGTTCTTC.

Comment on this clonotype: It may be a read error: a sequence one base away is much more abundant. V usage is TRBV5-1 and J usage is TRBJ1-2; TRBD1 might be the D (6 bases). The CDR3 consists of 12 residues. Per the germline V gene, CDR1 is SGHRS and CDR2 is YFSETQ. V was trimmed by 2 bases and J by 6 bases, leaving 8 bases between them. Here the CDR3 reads CASSLPGDGYTF. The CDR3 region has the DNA TGCGCCAGCAGCTTACCAGGGGATGGCTACACCTTC.

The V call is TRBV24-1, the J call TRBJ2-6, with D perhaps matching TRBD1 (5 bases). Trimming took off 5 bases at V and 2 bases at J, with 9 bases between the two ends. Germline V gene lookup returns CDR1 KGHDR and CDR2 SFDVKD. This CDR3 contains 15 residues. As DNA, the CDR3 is TGTGCCACCAGTGGCCTAGGGGCTGGGGCCAACGTCCTGACTTTC. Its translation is CATSGLGAGANVLTF.

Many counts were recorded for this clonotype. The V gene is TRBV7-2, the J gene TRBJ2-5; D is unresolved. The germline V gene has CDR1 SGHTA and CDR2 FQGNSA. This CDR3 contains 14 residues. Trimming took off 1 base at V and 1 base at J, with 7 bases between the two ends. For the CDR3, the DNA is TGTGCCAGCAGCTTAGGGGCCCTCCAAGAGACCCAGTACTTC. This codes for CASSLGALQETQYF. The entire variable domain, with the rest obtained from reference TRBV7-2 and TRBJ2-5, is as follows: GAGVSQSPSNKVTEKGKDVELRCDPISGHTALYWYRQSLGQGLEFLIYFQGNSAPDKSGLPSDRFSAERTGGSVSTLTIQRTQQEDSAVYLCASSLGALQETQYFGPGTRLLVL.

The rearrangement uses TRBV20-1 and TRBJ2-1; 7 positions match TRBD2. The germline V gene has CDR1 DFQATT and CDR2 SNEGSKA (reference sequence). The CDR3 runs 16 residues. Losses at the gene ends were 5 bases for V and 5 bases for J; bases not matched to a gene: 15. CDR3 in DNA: TGCAGTGCTCCGTGGGGCGGGGGAAAGGCCCACAATGAGCAGTTCTTC. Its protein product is CSAPWGGGKAHNEQFF.

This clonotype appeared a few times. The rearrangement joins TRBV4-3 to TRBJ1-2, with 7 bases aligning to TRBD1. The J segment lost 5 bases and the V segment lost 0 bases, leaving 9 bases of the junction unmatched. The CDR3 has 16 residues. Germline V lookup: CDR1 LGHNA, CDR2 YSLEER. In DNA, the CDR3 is TGCGCCAGCAGCCAAGATCAAGAGACAGGGCTGTATGGCTACACCTTC. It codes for CASSQDQETGLYGYTF.

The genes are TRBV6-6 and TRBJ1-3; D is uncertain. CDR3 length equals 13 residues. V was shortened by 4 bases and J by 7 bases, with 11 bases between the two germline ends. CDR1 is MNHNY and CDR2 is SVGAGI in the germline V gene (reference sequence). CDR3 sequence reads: CASSFPDVNTIYF. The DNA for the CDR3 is TGTGCCAGCAGTTTCCCAGATGTGAACACCATATATTTT.

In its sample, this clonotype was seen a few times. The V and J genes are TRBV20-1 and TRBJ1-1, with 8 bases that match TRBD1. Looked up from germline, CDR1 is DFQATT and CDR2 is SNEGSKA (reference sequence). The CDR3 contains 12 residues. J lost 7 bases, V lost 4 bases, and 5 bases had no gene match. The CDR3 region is CSATPGQDEAFF. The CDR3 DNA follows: TGCAGTGCTACCCCGGGACAGGATGAAGCTTTCTTT.

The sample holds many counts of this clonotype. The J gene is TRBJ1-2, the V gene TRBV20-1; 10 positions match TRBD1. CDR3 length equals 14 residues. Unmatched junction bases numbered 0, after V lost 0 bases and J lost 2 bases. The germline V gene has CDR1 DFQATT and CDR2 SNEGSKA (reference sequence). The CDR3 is CSARETGGNYGYTF. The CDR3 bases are TGCAGTGCTAGAGAGACAGGGGGCAACTATGGCTACACCTTC.

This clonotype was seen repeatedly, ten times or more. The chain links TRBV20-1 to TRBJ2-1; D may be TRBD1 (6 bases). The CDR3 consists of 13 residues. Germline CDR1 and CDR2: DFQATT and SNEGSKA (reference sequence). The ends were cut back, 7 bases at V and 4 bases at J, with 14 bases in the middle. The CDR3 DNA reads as TGCAGTGTTAAAGAGACAGGTTACAATGAGCAGTTCTTC. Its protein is CSVKETGYNEQFF.

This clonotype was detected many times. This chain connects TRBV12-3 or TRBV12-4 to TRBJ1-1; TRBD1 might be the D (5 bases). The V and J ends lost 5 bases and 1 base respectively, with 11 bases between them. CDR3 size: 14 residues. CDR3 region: CASSGPGPNTEAFF. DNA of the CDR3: TGTGCCAGCAGTGGGCCGGGACCGAACACTGAAGCTTTCTTT.

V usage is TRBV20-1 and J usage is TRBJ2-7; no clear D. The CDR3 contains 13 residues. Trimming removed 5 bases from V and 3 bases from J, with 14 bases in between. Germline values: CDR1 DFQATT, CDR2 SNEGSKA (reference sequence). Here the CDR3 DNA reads TGCAGTGCTTCGCACCCCCAGAGCTACGAGCAGTACTTC. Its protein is CSASHPQSYEQYF.

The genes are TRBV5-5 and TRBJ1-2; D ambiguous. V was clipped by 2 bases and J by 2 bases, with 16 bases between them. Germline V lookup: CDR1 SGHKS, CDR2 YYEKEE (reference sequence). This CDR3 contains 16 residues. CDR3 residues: CASSFSVEVLNYGYTF. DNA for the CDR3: TGTGCCAGCAGCTTTTCTGTGGAGGTCTTAAACTATGGCTACACCTTC.

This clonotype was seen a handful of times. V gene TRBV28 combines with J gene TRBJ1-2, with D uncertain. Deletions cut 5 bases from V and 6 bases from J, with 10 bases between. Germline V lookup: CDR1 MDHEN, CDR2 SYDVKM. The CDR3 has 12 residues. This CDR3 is CASSPPRDGYTF. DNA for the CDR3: TGTGCCAGCAGTCCCCCGCGGGATGGCTACACCTTC.

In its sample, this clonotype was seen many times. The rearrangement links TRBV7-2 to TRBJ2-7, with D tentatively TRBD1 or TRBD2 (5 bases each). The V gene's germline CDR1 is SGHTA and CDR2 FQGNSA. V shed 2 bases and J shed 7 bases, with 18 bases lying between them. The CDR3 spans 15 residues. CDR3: CASSLFGTRHGEQYF. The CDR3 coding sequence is TGTGCCAGCAGCTTATTCGGGACGCGCCACGGGGAGCAGTACTTC.

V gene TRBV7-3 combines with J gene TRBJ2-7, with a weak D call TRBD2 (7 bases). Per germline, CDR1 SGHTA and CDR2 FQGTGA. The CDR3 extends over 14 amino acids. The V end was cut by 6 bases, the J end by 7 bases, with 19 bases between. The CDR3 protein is CASSLGLNQGEQYF. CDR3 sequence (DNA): TGTGCCAGCAGTTTGGGACTAAATCAGGGGGAGCAGTACTTC.

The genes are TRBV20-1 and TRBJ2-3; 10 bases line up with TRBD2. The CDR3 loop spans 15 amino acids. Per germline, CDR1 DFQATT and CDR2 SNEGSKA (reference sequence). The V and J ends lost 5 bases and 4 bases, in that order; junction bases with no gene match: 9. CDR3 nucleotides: TGCAGTGCTCCGGCCCTAGCGGGAGTGGCAGATACGCAGTATTTT. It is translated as CSAPALAGVADTQYF.

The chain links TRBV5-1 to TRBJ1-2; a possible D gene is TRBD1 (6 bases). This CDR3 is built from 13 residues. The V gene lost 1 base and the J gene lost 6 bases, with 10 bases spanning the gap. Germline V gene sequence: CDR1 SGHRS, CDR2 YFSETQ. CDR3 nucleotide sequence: TGCGCCAGCAGCTTGCAGGGGATAAATGGCTACACCTTC. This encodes CASSLQGINGYTF.

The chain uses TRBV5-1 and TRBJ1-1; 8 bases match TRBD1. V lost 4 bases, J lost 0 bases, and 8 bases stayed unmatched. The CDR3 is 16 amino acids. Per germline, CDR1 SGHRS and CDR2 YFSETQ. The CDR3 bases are TGCGCCAGCAGCGACGGGACAGGCGACTTGAACACTGAAGCTTTCTTT. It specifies CASSDGTGDLNTEAFF.

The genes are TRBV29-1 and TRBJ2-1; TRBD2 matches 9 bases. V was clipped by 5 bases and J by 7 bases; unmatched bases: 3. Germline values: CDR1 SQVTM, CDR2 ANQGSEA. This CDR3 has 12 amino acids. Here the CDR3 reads CSVSAGGNEQFF. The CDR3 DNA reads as TGCAGCGTTAGCGCGGGAGGGAATGAGCAGTTCTTC.

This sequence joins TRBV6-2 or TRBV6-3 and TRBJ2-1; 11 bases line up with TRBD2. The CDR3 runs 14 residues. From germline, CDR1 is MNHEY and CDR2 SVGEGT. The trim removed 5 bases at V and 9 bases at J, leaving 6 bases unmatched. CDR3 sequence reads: CASSLGLAAGEQFF. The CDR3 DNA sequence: TGTGCCAGCAGTCTGGGACTAGCGGCAGGTGAGCAGTTCTTC.